This T cell receptor (beta chain) was documented in a study of T-cell memory formation after mild COVID-19. Across the whole study: Largely donor-specific TCR clusters were found.

The V end lost 3 bases, the J end lost 4 bases, and 15 bases lay between the germline ends. This CDR3 region has 15 residues. The germline V gene encodes CDR1 LGHNA and CDR2 YSLEER. A remark on this clonotype: Its antigen is undetermined.

TCR alpha and TCR beta cDNA libraries carrying sample barcodes and UMIs came from 5'RACE with constant-segment primers. TCRdb processed the 5' RACE reads anew with MiXCR; each CDR3 protein has one entry. The table includes about 350,000 distinct CDR3 sequences, 12% to 15% detected once. Overall study results and limits: Balance between CD4 and CD8 was seen in clones contracting day 15 to 85, and a CD4+ lean was seen in later expanders.

The TCR sequence derives from a man younger than 35 who had mild COVID-19 (a few samples of this study predate the infection). Cell type and time point are not known. The sequencing sample was made of PBMCs or a T cell subset sorted from them (not recorded which). The J gene is TRBJ1-2, the V gene TRBV4-3, with D possibly matching TRBD1 (6 bases). The CDR3 DNA follows: TGCGCCAGCAGCCATGAAGGACAGCCCATCTATGGCTACACCTTC. This sequence encodes CASSHEGQPIYGYTF.